Included here is one T cell receptor (beta chain) sequence, with context. The data belong to a study of blood T cell repertoires in COVID-19. On the study more broadly: PBMCs, B-cell-depleted T cells, or T cells provided the cDNA or gDNA that made up the material.

V shed 5 bases and J shed 7 bases, with 11 bases lying between them. CDR3 length equals 12 residues. CDR1 and CDR2 from the germline V gene are MNHEY and SMNVEV (reference sequence). Per the original data handling: From reference gene primer amplification, estimates of nucleated cell counts were derived. Sequencing used immunoSEQ multiplex PCR; TCRdb keeps in-frame clones, though not all of them. V and J calls plus clone size are reproduced from that table; the DNA served to infer D and trimming. The data hold approximately 240,000 clones, with around 85% observed a single time. The clonotype was recovered from a woman aged 35 to 49 with active or convalescent COVID-19. Sequenced sample: peripheral blood. The V gene is TRBV27, the J gene TRBJ1-2; D remains ambiguous. DNA of the CDR3: TGTGCCAGCAGTACCGATGGGCTTGGCTACACCTTC. This codes for CASSTDGLGYTF.